What follows are 29 T cell receptor beta chains derived from one specimen sequenced in a study of blood T cell repertoires in COVID-19. The table came from immunoSEQ multiplex PCR; TCRdb's copy has only in-frame clones and leaves some out. The sample holds approximately 50,000 clones, 75% to 95% seen once. Sequencing was done on a sample of peripheral blood. All receptors derive from a man aged 45 to 65 with active COVID-19.

The genes are TRBV10-3 and TRBJ2-7; D unresolved. Trimming cost V 3 bases and J 9 bases, with 24 bases left between them. There are 16 residues in the CDR3. The germline V gene has CDR1 ENHRY and CDR2 SYGVKD. CDR3 sequence (DNA): TGTGCCATCAGTGACCCGGCAAGAGATCCCCCCACGGGGCAGTACTTC. Protein: CAISDPARDPPTGQYF.

The chain is built from TRBV19 and TRBJ2-2; a possible D gene is TRBD2 (6 bases). CDR1 is LNHDA, CDR2 SQIVND, per germline (reference sequence). CDR3 size: 13 residues. Trimming removed 10 bases at V and 6 bases at J, with 15 bases between. In nucleotides, the CDR3 is TGTGCCATTGGAGGGCAACAGGCCGGGGAGCTGTTTTTT. Protein sequence: CAIGGQQAGELFF. Together with reference TRBV19 and TRBJ2-2, the CDR3 gives the full variable domain: DGGITQSPKYLFRKEGQNVTLSCEQNLNHDAMYWYRQDPGQGLRLIYYSQIVNDFQKGDIAEGYSVSREKKESFPLTVTSAQKNPTAFYLCAIGGQQAGELFFGEGSRLTVL.

The V and J genes are TRBV6-2 or TRBV6-3 and TRBJ2-7; 8 bases align to TRBD2. This CDR3 spans 15 amino acids. CDR1 and CDR2 (germline): MNHEY, SVGEGT. The V segment lost 2 bases and the J segment 3 bases; nucleotides outside the gene matches: 6. The DNA of the CDR3 is TGTGCCAGCAGTTACCTCGAGCGGGGGAACTACGAGCAGTACTTC. Translated, it gives CASSYLERGNYEQYF.

The chain has TRBV30 and TRBJ2-7; 7 bases match TRBD1. CDR3 length equals 14 residues. In germline, CDR1 is GTSNPN, CDR2 SVGIG (reference sequence). V dropped 7 bases and J dropped 2; count of bases not matched to a gene: 11. CDR3 residues: CAYQDRVKTYEQYF. As DNA, the CDR3 is TGTGCCTACCAAGACAGGGTGAAGACCTACGAGCAGTACTTC.

V and J are TRBV7-2 and TRBJ2-5, with 8 bases aligning to TRBD1. Trimming cost V 7 bases and J 5 bases; bases outside gene matches: 12. Germline V gene data show CDR1 as SGHTA and CDR2 as FQGNSA. The CDR3 contains 15 residues. The DNA for the CDR3 is TGTGCCAGCACCGAGGGCAGGGGGCGCTTTGAGACCCAGTACTTC. Residues: CASTEGRGRFETQYF.

The rearrangement uses TRBV15 and TRBJ2-7; 7 positions match TRBD2. The germline gives CDR1 LNHNV, CDR2 YYDKDF (reference sequence). CDR3 length: 16 residues. The V and J ends lost 0 bases and 1 base, in that order; junction bases with no gene match: 6. The CDR3 coding sequence is TGTGCCACCAGCAGAGATCCGGGGGGAAGATCCTACGAGCAGTACTTC. Its translation: CATSRDPGGRSYEQYF.

This chain joins TRBV9 and TRBJ2-7; D unclear. CDR1 and CDR2 (germline): SGDLS, YYNGEE. The CDR3 extends over 14 amino acids. V lost 0 bases to trimming and J lost 0 bases, with 7 bases between them. The chain's CDR3 is CASSVEPGSYEQYF. CDR3 coding DNA: TGTGCCAGCAGCGTAGAGCCGGGCTCCTACGAGCAGTACTTC.

V usage is TRBV2 and J usage is TRBJ2-3, with D possibly TRBD2 on 6 matching bases. Trimming took off 3 bases at V and 5 bases at J, with 15 bases between the two ends. Germline V gives CDR1 SNHLY, CDR2 FYNNEI. The CDR3 contains 15 residues. The CDR3 loop is CASSDLPAGRDTQYF. The CDR3 region has the DNA TGTGCCAGCAGTGATCTGCCGGCGGGAAGAGATACGCAGTATTTT.

The chain joins TRBV6-4 to TRBJ1-5; D ambiguous. This CDR3 contains 16 residues. V gave up 5 bases and J gave up 1 base, with 15 bases separating them. Germline V gives CDR1 MRHNA, CDR2 SNTAGT. The CDR3 sequence is CASSPHHGGSNQPQHF. CDR3 bases: TGTGCCAGCAGTCCTCATCACGGAGGGAGCAATCAGCCCCAGCATTTT.

The rearrangement uses TRBV20-1 and TRBJ2-1, with D maybe TRBD2 (6 bases). The V end was cut by 3 bases, the J end by 13 bases, with 28 bases between. CDR1 is DFQATT, CDR2 SNEGSKA, per germline (reference sequence). This CDR3 is built from 16 residues. CDR3 sequence (DNA): TGCAGTGCTAGTTACGAAGGACTAAAACTTGACCCAGGACAGTTCTTC. Translation: CSASYEGLKLDPGQFF.

The DNA of the CDR3 is TGCAGTGCTAGAGTAGACGGGAATCAGTTCTTC. Its protein product is CSARVDGNQFF. This sequence joins TRBV20-1 and TRBJ2-1; possibly TRBD2 for D (5 bases). Germline assignment: CDR1 DFQATT and CDR2 SNEGSKA (reference sequence). The CDR3 covers 11 residues. The ends were cut back, 1 base at V and 13 bases at J, with 11 bases in the middle.

The chain employs TRBV23-1 and TRBJ1-3; D is unresolved. TRBV23-1 is an ORF, with its function uncertain. The ends were cut back, 2 bases at V and 0 bases at J, with 29 bases in the middle. The CDR3 extends over 22 amino acids. CDR3 sequence: CASSQKNPPRREPRSSGNTIYF. CDR3 sequence (DNA): TGCGCCAGCAGTCAAAAAAACCCTCCCCGGCGGGAGCCTAGGAGCTCTGGAAACACCATATATTTT.

The chain joins TRBV12-5 to TRBJ2-7; no clear D. The CDR3 consists of 12 residues. CDR1 and CDR2 (germline): LGHNT, FRNRAP. V lost 7 bases and J 0 bases, leaving 7 bases between the germline ends. Here the CDR3 reads CASAGSSYEQYF. In DNA, the CDR3 is TGTGCTAGTGCCGGGTCCTCCTACGAGCAGTACTTC.

This chain joins TRBV18 and TRBJ2-7; TRBD2 matches at 10 bases. CDR3 length: 15 amino acids. Trimming at V came to 4 bases and at J to 3 bases, leaving 6 bases not matched to a gene. Germline-derived CDR1 and CDR2 are KGHSH and LQKENI. The CDR3 sequence is CASSLGTSAYYEQYF. The CDR3 DNA is TGTGCCAGCTCACTAGGGACTAGCGCGTACTACGAGCAGTACTTC.

The chain has TRBV6-5 and TRBJ2-3; a weak D match, TRBD1 (5 bases). V was pared by 2 bases and J by 3 bases, with 12 bases between. The CDR3 covers 15 residues. The germline V gene encodes CDR1 MNHEY and CDR2 SVGAGI. The CDR3 spells CASSYGDSLTDTQYF. In DNA, the CDR3 is TGTGCCAGCAGTTACGGCGACAGCCTGACAGATACGCAGTATTTT.

This chain links TRBV28 with TRBJ1-6, with 9 bases fitting TRBD1. Germline CDR1 reads MDHEN; CDR2 reads SYDVKM. The V segment lost 8 bases and the J segment 14 bases; nucleotides outside the gene matches: 13. This CDR3 contains 14 residues. The CDR3 protein is CASGTGGALGTLHF. The CDR3 DNA follows: TGTGCCAGCGGAACAGGGGGCGCGCTTGGTACCCTCCACTTT.

The chain is built from TRBV7-2 and TRBJ1-6; 9 nucleotides match TRBD1. With 0 bases clipped from V and 8 bases from J, the junction kept 5 bases outside the gene matches. CDR3 size: 16 residues. Germline V lookup: CDR1 SGHTA, CDR2 FQGNSA. CDR3: CASSLAGQGFYSPLHF. The CDR3 region has the DNA TGTGCCAGCAGCTTAGCGGGACAGGGTTTTTATTCACCCCTCCACTTT.

The V and J genes are TRBV6-5 and TRBJ2-7; D gene ambiguous. The ends were cut back, 5 bases at V and 0 bases at J, with 14 bases in the middle. Germline V gives CDR1 MNHEY, CDR2 SVGAGI. This CDR3 is 15 amino acids long. This CDR3 is CASSPTALSSYEQYF. The CDR3 DNA follows: TGTGCCAGCAGTCCAACAGCCCTGAGCTCCTACGAGCAGTACTTC.

The V call is TRBV19, the J call TRBJ2-1; TRBD2 is a possible D gene (6 bases). Deletions cut 6 bases from V and 3 bases from J, with 15 bases between. The CDR3 has 15 residues. Germline CDR1 and CDR2: LNHDA and SQIVND (reference sequence). The CDR3 sequence is CASRRAGTHYNEQFF. The CDR3 DNA sequence: TGTGCCAGTAGGCGAGCCGGGACTCACTACAATGAGCAGTTCTTC.

This clone was seen just once. This chain connects TRBV6-2 or TRBV6-3 to TRBJ2-7; 7 bases map to TRBD2. Trimming removed 5 bases from V and 4 bases from J; junction bases left unmatched: 20. CDR1 and CDR2 from the germline V gene are MNHEY and SVGEGT. The CDR3 has 18 amino acids. The CDR3 reads CASSLQRDLFRPTYEQYF. CDR3 coding DNA: TGTGCCAGCAGTCTACAGCGGGACTTGTTCCGACCAACATACGAGCAGTACTTC.

The V and J genes are TRBV10-3 and TRBJ1-1; the D is unclear. The CDR3 totals 12 residues. V was cut by 6 bases and J by 0 bases, with 5 bases left in between. Germline V CDR1 and CDR2: ENHRY, SYGVKD. CDR3 in amino acids: CAISQVNTEAFF. The DNA for the CDR3 is TGTGCCATCAGCCAGGTGAACACTGAAGCTTTCTTT.

The chain links TRBV19 to TRBJ2-1; tentative D call: TRBD2 (6 bases). Germline V lookup: CDR1 LNHDA, CDR2 SQIVND (reference sequence). The CDR3 is 11 residues long. The ends were cut back, 6 bases at V and 8 bases at J, with 8 bases in the middle. The CDR3 spells CASRTRHEQFF. The CDR3 DNA is TGTGCCAGTAGGACTAGGCATGAGCAGTTCTTC.

This chain connects TRBV30 to TRBJ1-2; D unresolved. V was trimmed by 0 bases and J by 6 bases, leaving 17 bases between them. There are 15 residues in the CDR3. CDR1 and CDR2 from the germline V gene are GTSNPN and SVGIG (reference sequence). The CDR3 loop reads CAWSVRRDGPHGYTF. CDR3 DNA sequence: TGTGCCTGGAGTGTTCGTCGTGATGGGCCCCATGGCTACACCTTC.

This rearrangement joins TRBV20-1 to TRBJ1-1; D ambiguous. V lost 3 bases and J 10 bases, leaving 9 bases between the germline ends. The germline gives CDR1 DFQATT, CDR2 SNEGSKA (reference sequence). The CDR3 is 10 residues long. DNA of the CDR3: TGCAGTGCTAGTACGCGGGGAGCTTTCTTT. Encoded protein: CSASTRGAFF.

Only one count was recorded for this clone. The V call is TRBV2, the J call TRBJ2-1; possibly TRBD1 for D (6 bases). The germline gives CDR1 SNHLY, CDR2 FYNNEI. V was cut by 9 bases and J by 2 bases, with 14 bases left in between. The CDR3 runs to 14 residues. The CDR3 here is CASPGAQPYNEQFF. The CDR3 DNA sequence: TGTGCCAGTCCAGGGGCTCAACCCTACAATGAGCAGTTCTTC.

The CDR3 loop reads CASTPSTDTQYF. CDR3 DNA sequence: TGTGCCAGCACCCCTAGCACAGATACGCAGTATTTT. The J gene is TRBJ2-3, the V gene TRBV11-2; D uncertain. Germline CDR1 SGHAT, CDR2 FQNNGV. This CDR3 has 12 amino acids. Trimming took 7 bases from V and 0 from J, leaving 5 bases between them.

This clone was recorded a few times. The chain combines TRBV6-5 with TRBJ2-2; a possible D gene is TRBD1 (5 bases). The CDR3 is 12 amino acids. Looked up from germline, CDR1 is MNHEY and CDR2 is SVGAGI. The V and J ends lost 8 bases and 6 bases respectively, with 10 bases between them. The CDR3, as DNA: TGTGCCAGCGAAGGGGTATCCGGGGAGCTGTTTTTT. It specifies CASEGVSGELFF.

V is TRBV3-1 (or the pseudogene TRBV3-2) and J is TRBJ2-7; 10 bases are a match to TRBD2. This CDR3 spans 15 amino acids. J was trimmed by 3 bases and V by 6 bases; bases with no gene match: 8. Germline CDR1 and CDR2: LGHDT and YNNKEL (reference sequence). The CDR3 DNA reads as TGTGCCAGCAGTCCTAGCGGGAGTAACAGCTACGAGCAGTACTTC. Its translation is CASSPSGSNSYEQYF.

The gene calls are TRBV5-4 and TRBJ1-6; D gene ambiguous. This CDR3 region has 14 residues. Looked up from germline, CDR1 is SGHNT and CDR2 is YYREEE (reference sequence). The germline V and J ends were trimmed by 4 bases and 6 bases, with 11 bases remaining between them. CDR3 bases: TGTGCCAGCAGCATGCAGGCGACTAATTCACCCCTCCACTTT. Protein product: CASSMQATNSPLHF.